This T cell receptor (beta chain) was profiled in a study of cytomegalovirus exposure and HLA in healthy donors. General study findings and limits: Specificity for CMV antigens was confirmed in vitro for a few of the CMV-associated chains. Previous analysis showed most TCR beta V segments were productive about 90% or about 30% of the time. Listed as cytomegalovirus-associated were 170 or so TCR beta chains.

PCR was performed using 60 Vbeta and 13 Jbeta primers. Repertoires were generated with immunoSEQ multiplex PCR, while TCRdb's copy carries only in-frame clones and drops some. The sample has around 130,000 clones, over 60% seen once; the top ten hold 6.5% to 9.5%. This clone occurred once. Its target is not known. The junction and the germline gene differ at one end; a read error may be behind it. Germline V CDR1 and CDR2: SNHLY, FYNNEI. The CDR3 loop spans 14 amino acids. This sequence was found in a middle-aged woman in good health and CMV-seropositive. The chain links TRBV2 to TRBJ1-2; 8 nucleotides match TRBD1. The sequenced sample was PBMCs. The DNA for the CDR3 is TGTGCCAGCAGTGATGACAGGGGAGGTAGTGGCTACCCCTTC. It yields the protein CASSDDRGGSGYPF.